These 30 T cell receptor beta chains originate from one sample sequenced in a study of cytomegalovirus exposure and HLA in healthy donors. Vbeta (60) and Jbeta (13) primers were used in the PCR. Generated by immunoSEQ multiplex PCR, the TCRdb table keeps only in-frame clones and is missing some. This listing includes 30,000 to 35,000 clones. Sequencing input: PBMCs. Receptors were obtained from a woman aged 40 to 55 in good health and CMV-seropositive.

The J gene is TRBJ1-1, the V gene TRBV4-1; no definite D call. The CDR3 consists of 12 residues. The germline gives CDR1 MGHRA, CDR2 YSYEKL. V lost 1 base and J lost 11, with 11 bases in between. The CDR3 loop reads CASSQVGYGAFF. In DNA, the CDR3 is TGCGCCAGCAGCCAAGTTGGGTACGGGGCTTTCTTT.

J is TRBJ2-1 and V is TRBV28, with 8 bases fitting TRBD2. This CDR3 has 18 amino acids. Germline V CDR1 and CDR2: MDHEN, SYDVKM. J lost 3 bases, V lost 4 bases, and 14 bases had no gene match. CDR3 loop: CASSYPEAAGEGYNEQFF. The CDR3 DNA is TGTGCCAGCAGTTACCCTGAAGCAGCGGGAGAGGGCTACAATGAGCAGTTCTTC.

The rearrangement links TRBV30 to TRBJ1-4; TRBD1 matches at 7 bases. CDR3 length: 13 residues. Losses at the gene ends were 5 bases for V and 7 bases for J; bases not matched to a gene: 7. Germline CDR1 is GTSNPN and CDR2 is SVGIG (reference sequence). DNA of the CDR3: TGTGCCTGGGACCGAAAGGGGGCTGAAAAACTGTTTTTT. Translation: CAWDRKGAEKLFF.

The chain is built from TRBV7-9 and TRBJ2-7, with TRBD2 matching over 7 bases. Gene TRBJ2-5 matches the end of the DNA better, so the J call may be wrong. There are 14 residues in the CDR3. Looked up from germline, CDR1 is SEHNR and CDR2 is FQNEAQ (reference sequence). Written as DNA, the CDR3 is TGTGCCAGCAGCGCACTAGCGATCCAAGAGACCCAGTACTTC. Protein: CASSALAIQETQYF.

The J gene is TRBJ1-3, the V gene TRBV7-6; perhaps TRBD1 as D (5 bases). Trimming removed 1 base from V and 4 bases from J, with 11 bases in between. The CDR3 is 15 residues long. Germline V gene sequence: CDR1 SGHVS, CDR2 FNYEAQ. The CDR3, as DNA: TGTGCCAGCAGCTTAGGCACGGGGGGAGGAAACACCATATATTTT. Translating it yields CASSLGTGGGNTIYF.

This chain connects TRBV11-1 to TRBJ2-1, with 7 bases fitting TRBD1. The CDR3 length is 13 residues. Trimming removed 7 bases from V and 5 bases from J; junction bases left unmatched: 5. Germline V gene data show CDR1 as SGHAT and CDR2 as FQDESV (reference sequence). CDR3 amino acids: CASNHRGHNEQFF. As DNA, the CDR3 is TGTGCCAGCAACCACAGGGGTCACAATGAGCAGTTCTTC.

The rearrangement joins TRBV7-9 to TRBJ1-2; 8 positions agree with TRBD1. CDR3 length: 14 amino acids. CDR1 is SEHNR, CDR2 FQNEAQ, per germline (reference sequence). Trimming cost V 3 bases and J 7 bases; bases outside gene matches: 7. CDR3 nucleotides: TGTGCCAGCAGCTTTACTCAGGGGGCTGGTGGCTACACCTTC. Protein product: CASSFTQGAGGYTF.

The V gene is TRBV29-1, the J gene TRBJ1-2; 9 bases line up with TRBD1. Looked up from germline, CDR1 is SQVTM and CDR2 is ANQGSEA. The CDR3 spans 14 residues. V lost 3 bases to trimming and J lost 3 bases; unmatched junction nucleotides: 5. CDR3 DNA: TGCAGCGTTGAGGTGGGACAGGGTGACTATGGCTACACCTTC. It specifies CSVEVGQGDYGYTF.

The V call is TRBV9, the J call TRBJ2-5, with D perhaps TRBD1 (5 bases). Trimming took 0 bases from V and 2 from J, leaving 8 bases between them. This CDR3 region has 14 residues. The V gene's germline CDR1 is SGDLS and CDR2 YYNGEE. CDR3 nucleotide sequence: TGTGCCAGCAGCGTAGGGGCAGGGCAAGAGACCCAGTACTTC. Protein: CASSVGAGQETQYF.

The rearrangement links TRBV19 to TRBJ1-4; maybe TRBD1 (5 bases). Germline V gene sequence: CDR1 LNHDA, CDR2 SQIVND (reference sequence). Trimming left V 3 bases short and J 8 bases short, with 13 bases between. The CDR3 contains 14 residues. The CDR3 region has the DNA TGTGCCAGTAGTATGGGAGGGGCGCACGAAAAACTGTTTTTT. This encodes CASSMGGAHEKLFF.

CDR3 bases: TGTGCCAGCAGCTTAGCGGCAGGGGGGAACTATGGCTACACCTTC. As protein: CASSLAAGGNYGYTF. The V call is TRBV7-6, the J call TRBJ1-2, with 7 bases fitting TRBD1. Germline loops: CDR1 SGHVS, CDR2 FNYEAQ. V lost 0 bases to trimming and J lost 2 bases; unmatched junction nucleotides: 3. The CDR3 has 15 amino acids. Together with reference TRBV7-6 and TRBJ1-2, the CDR3 gives the full variable domain: GAGVSQSPRYKVTKRGQDVALRCDPISGHVSLYWYRQALGQGPEFLTYFNYEAQQDKSGLPNDRFSAERPEGSISTLTIQRTEQRDSAMYRCASSLAAGGNYGYTFGSGTRLTVV.

The chain joins TRBV11-2 to TRBJ1-2, with 7 bases identical to TRBD1. Germline CDR1 is SGHAT and CDR2 is FQNNGV. The CDR3 length is 15 residues. Trimming removed 1 base from V and 0 bases from J; junction bases left unmatched: 2. CDR3 in DNA: TGTGCCAGCAGCTTAGCACAGGGGCCTAACTATGGCTACACCTTC. Residues: CASSLAQGPNYGYTF.

The chain uses TRBV19 and TRBJ1-1, with D possibly being TRBD1 (5 bases). V lost 4 bases and J lost 4, with 22 bases in between. Germline V gene lookup returns CDR1 LNHDA and CDR2 SQIVND (reference sequence). The CDR3 has 17 amino acids. CDR3 sequence: CASSSSLGRGLSTEAFF. The DNA of the CDR3 is TGTGCCAGTAGTAGTTCTCTTGGGAGGGGATTGAGCACTGAAGCTTTCTTT.

The J gene is TRBJ1-3, the V gene TRBV4-3; D uncertain. Germline V gives CDR1 LGHNA, CDR2 YSLEER. The ends were cut back, 3 bases at V and 0 bases at J, with 9 bases in the middle. The CDR3 is made up of 15 amino acids. The CDR3 region has the DNA TGCGCCAGCAGCCATGACTACACCTCTGGAAACACCATATATTTT. Protein product: CASSHDYTSGNTIYF.

The chain has TRBV28 and TRBJ2-3; a weak D match, TRBD2 (7 bases). The CDR3 is made up of 15 amino acids. Trimming cost V 3 bases and J 5 bases, with 15 bases left between them. CDR1 is MDHEN, CDR2 SYDVKM, per germline. CDR3 nucleotides: TGTGCCAGCAGTTTCACAGGGAGGGGATTAGATACGCAGTATTTT. Translation: CASSFTGRGLDTQYF.

This rearrangement joins TRBV6-1 to TRBJ2-3; TRBD2 aligns across 13 bases. The V gene end was trimmed by 6 bases and the J gene end by 5 bases; junction bases not matched to a gene: 5. Germline V lookup: CDR1 MNHNS, CDR2 SASEGT. The CDR3 is 15 amino acids. The CDR3 coding sequence is TGTGCCAGCAGAGAGTGGACTAGCGGGAGAGATACGCAGTATTTT. This encodes CASREWTSGRDTQYF.

The chain carries TRBV28 and TRBJ1-1; D is possibly TRBD1 (5 bases). Germline V gene data show CDR1 as MDHEN and CDR2 as SYDVKM. The germline V and J ends were trimmed by 3 bases and 2 bases, with 16 bases remaining between them. This CDR3 has 16 residues. In DNA form, the CDR3 reads TGTGCCAGCAGTTTGGGGAGGGGAGTAGTCAACACTGAAGCTTTCTTT. Translation: CASSLGRGVVNTEAFF.

This chain joins TRBV5-1 and TRBJ2-5, with a tentative D call TRBD2 (5 bases). V was shortened by 0 bases and J by 3 bases, with 6 bases between the two germline ends. The CDR3 is 13 amino acids. The V gene's germline CDR1 is SGHRS and CDR2 YFSETQ. As DNA, the CDR3 is TGCGCCAGCAGCTTGGTGGGAGAAGAGACCCAGTACTTC. Translating gives CASSLVGEETQYF.

This chain connects TRBV5-4 to TRBJ2-2; 10 bases agree with TRBD1. Germline V gives CDR1 SGHNT, CDR2 YYREEE (reference sequence). Trimming removed 5 bases from V and 4 bases from J; junction bases left unmatched: 5. The length of the CDR3 is 15 residues. The CDR3 DNA reads TGTGCCAGCAGAGTGGGGACAGGGGTCACCGGGGAGCTGTTTTTT. As protein: CASRVGTGVTGELFF.

A note on this clone: The same CDR3 also results from other DNA sequences found in this sample. The rearrangement uses TRBV7-2 and TRBJ1-5; D is perhaps TRBD1 (5 bases). Germline assignment: CDR1 SGHTA and CDR2 FQGNSA. Trimming cost V 5 bases and J 7 bases, with 18 bases left between them. The CDR3 sequence is 15 residues long. CDR3 sequence: CASSLGHLGGQPQHF. DNA of the CDR3: TGTGCCAGCAGCCTTGGACATTTGGGAGGGCAGCCCCAGCATTTT.

The chain employs TRBV30 and TRBJ1-1; possible D gene TRBD1, 5 bases. Germline CDR1 is GTSNPN and CDR2 is SVGIG (reference sequence). V was cut by 0 bases and J by 3 bases, with 11 bases left in between. CDR3 length equals 14 residues. The CDR3 nucleotides are TGTGCCTGGAGTGTCCTCACAGGTCACACTGAAGCTTTCTTT. Amino acid sequence: CAWSVLTGHTEAFF.

The genes are TRBV2 and TRBJ1-2, with D possibly being TRBD1 (6 bases). The V gene lost 8 bases and the J gene lost 9 bases, with 16 bases spanning the gap. The germline V gene has CDR1 SNHLY and CDR2 FYNNEI. The CDR3 extends over 12 amino acids. The CDR3 coding sequence is TGTGCCAGCCAGGGGACGGCGGAACGCTACACCTTC. This translates into CASQGTAERYTF.

The chain carries TRBV7-9 and TRBJ2-5; TRBD2 agrees at 9 bases. Germline CDR1 SEHNR, CDR2 FQNEAQ (reference sequence). This CDR3 comprises 14 residues. Trimming took 4 bases from V and 4 from J; bases not matched to a gene: 4. For the CDR3, the DNA is TGTGCCAGCAGCTCGGGACTAGCAGCAGAGACCCAGTACTTC. It yields the protein CASSSGLAAETQYF.

The V call is TRBV18, the J call TRBJ1-2, with 9 bases matching TRBD1. CDR1 KGHSH and CDR2 LQKENI come from the germline V gene. The CDR3 sequence is 15 residues long. V gave up 3 bases and J gave up 3 bases; unmatched junction bases: 5. CDR3 DNA sequence: TGTGCCAGCTCACCCTCAGGACAGGGGTACTATGGCTACACCTTC. Residues: CASSPSGQGYYGYTF.

The rearrangement uses TRBV9 and TRBJ2-7; 10 bases match TRBD1. Looked up from germline, CDR1 is SGDLS and CDR2 is YYNGEE. Trimming took 0 bases from V and 5 from J; bases not matched to a gene: 8. This CDR3 is built from 16 residues. The CDR3 DNA reads as TGTGCCAGCAGCGTAGGGGTTCGGACAGGGGGGGACGAGCAGTACTTC. Translated: CASSVGVRTGGDEQYF.

The rearrangement links TRBV14 to TRBJ2-7, with D hard to call. Germline loops: CDR1 SGHDN, CDR2 FVKESK. CDR3 length: 14 residues. V lost 0 bases and J 0 bases, leaving 6 bases between the germline ends. CDR3 DNA sequence: TGTGCCAGCAGCCAAGAGTCCAGCTCCTACGAGCAGTACTTC. This gives the protein CASSQESSSYEQYF.

This sequence joins TRBV4-2 and TRBJ1-3; 8 bases fit TRBD1. Germline CDR1 reads LGHNA; CDR2 reads YNFKEQ. This CDR3 has 16 residues. V lost 1 base to trimming and J lost 0 bases; unmatched junction nucleotides: 2. The CDR3 sequence: CASSQADRGSGNTIYF. As DNA, the CDR3 is TGTGCCAGCAGCCAAGCAGACAGGGGCTCTGGAAACACCATATATTTT.

The rearrangement joins TRBV29-1 to TRBJ1-1; weak D call: TRBD1 (6 bases). CDR1 is SQVTM, CDR2 ANQGSEA, per germline. This CDR3 spans 13 amino acids. Trimming left V 5 bases short and J 6 bases short, with 16 bases between. The CDR3, as DNA: TGCAGCGTTAAACAGGGAAAAGGCGCTGAAGCTTTCTTT. Amino acids: CSVKQGKGAEAFF.

The genes are TRBV10-3 and TRBJ2-4; D call uncertain. The CDR3 consists of 14 residues. The V gene lost 3 bases and the J gene lost 0 bases, with 6 bases spanning the gap. CDR1 is ENHRY, CDR2 SYGVKD, per germline. DNA for the CDR3: TGTGCCATCAGTGAAGAGTTAGCCAAAAACATTCAGTACTTC. Protein: CAISEELAKNIQYF.

The J gene is TRBJ1-1, the V gene TRBV6-5, with D unclear. Germline lookup yields CDR1 MNHEY and CDR2 SVGAGI. Between the trimmed V and J ends, which lost 0 bases and 4 bases, there was a span of 9 bases. This CDR3 spans 14 amino acids. CDR3 bases: TGTGCCAGCAGTTACTCGAGGCAGTTCACTGAAGCTTTCTTT. It yields the protein CASSYSRQFTEAFF.